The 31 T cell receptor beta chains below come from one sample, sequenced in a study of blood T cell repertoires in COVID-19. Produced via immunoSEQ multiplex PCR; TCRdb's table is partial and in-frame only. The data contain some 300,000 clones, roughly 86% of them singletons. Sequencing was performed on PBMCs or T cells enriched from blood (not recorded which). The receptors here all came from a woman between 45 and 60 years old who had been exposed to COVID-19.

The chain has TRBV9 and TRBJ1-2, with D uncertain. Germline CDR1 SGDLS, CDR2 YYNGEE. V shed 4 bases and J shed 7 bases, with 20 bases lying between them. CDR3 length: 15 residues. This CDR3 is CASSPTQVPLAGYTF. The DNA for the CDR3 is TGTGCCAGCAGCCCCACTCAGGTTCCTTTGGCTGGCTACACCTTC.

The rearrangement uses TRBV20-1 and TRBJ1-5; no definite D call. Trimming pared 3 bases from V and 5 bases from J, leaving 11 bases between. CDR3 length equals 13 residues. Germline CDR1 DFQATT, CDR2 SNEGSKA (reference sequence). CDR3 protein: CSASLRNDQPQHF. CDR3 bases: TGCAGTGCTAGTCTCAGGAACGATCAGCCCCAGCATTTT.

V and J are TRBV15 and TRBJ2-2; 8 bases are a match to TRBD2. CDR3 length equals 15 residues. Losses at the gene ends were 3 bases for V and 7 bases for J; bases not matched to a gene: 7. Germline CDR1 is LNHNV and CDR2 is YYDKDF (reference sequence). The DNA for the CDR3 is TGTGCCACCAGCAGCCCGGGACTAGAGAGCGGGGAGCTGTTTTTT. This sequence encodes CATSSPGLESGELFF.

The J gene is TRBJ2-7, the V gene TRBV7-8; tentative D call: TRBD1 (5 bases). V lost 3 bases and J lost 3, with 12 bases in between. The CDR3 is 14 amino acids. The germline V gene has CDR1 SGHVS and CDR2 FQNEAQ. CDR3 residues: CASSFLDNSYEQYF. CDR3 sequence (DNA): TGTGCCAGCAGCTTCTTGGACAACAGCTACGAGCAGTACTTC.

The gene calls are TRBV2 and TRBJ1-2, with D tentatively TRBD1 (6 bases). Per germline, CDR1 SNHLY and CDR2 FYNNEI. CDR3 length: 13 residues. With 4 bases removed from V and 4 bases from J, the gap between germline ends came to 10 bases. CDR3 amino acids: CASSGGRGYGYTF. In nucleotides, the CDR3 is TGTGCCAGCAGTGGGGGCAGGGGCTATGGCTACACCTTC.

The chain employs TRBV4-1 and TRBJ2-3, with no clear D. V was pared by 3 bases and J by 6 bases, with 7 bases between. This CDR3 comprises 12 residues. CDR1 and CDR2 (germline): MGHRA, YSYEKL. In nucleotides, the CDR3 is TGCGCCAGCAGCCATGTCCAGGATACGCAGTATTTT. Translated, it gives CASSHVQDTQYF.

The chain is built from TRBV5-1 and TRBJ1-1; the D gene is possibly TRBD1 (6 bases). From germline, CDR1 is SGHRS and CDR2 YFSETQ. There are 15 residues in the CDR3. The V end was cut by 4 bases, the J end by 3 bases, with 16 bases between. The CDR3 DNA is TGCGCCAGCAGCACCGTCGGGACAAAGGACACTGAAGCTTTCTTT. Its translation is CASSTVGTKDTEAFF. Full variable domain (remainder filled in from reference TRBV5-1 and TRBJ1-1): KAGVTQTPRYLIKTRGQQVTLSCSPISGHRSVSWYQQTPGQGLQFLFEYFSETQRNKGNFPGRFSGRQFSNSRSEMNVSTLELGDSALYLCASSTVGTKDTEAFFGQGTRLTVV.

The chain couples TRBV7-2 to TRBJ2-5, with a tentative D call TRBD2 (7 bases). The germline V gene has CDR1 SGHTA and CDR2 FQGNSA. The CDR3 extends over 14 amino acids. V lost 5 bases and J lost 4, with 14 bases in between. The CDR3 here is CASSTWGGRETQYF. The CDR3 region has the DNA TGTGCCAGCAGCACATGGGGGGGCAGAGAGACCCAGTACTTC.

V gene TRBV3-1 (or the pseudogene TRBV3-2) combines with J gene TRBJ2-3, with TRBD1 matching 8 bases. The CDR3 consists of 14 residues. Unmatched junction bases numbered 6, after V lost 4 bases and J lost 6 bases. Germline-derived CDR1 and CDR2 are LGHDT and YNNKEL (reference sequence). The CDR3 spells CASSRTGSSDTQYF. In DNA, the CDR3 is TGTGCCAGCAGCCGGACAGGGAGTTCGGATACGCAGTATTTT.

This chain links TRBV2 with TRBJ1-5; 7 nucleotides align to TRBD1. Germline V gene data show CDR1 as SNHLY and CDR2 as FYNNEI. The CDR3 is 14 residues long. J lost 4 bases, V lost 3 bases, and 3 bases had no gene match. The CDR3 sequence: CASSEAGGNQPQHF. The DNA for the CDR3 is TGTGCCAGCAGTGAGGCAGGGGGTAATCAGCCCCAGCATTTT.

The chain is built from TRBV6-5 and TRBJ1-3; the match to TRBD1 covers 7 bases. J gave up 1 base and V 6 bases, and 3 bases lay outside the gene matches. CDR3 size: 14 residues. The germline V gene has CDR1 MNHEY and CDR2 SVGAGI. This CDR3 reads CASRSTGSGNTIYF. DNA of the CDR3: TGTGCCAGCAGATCGACAGGGTCTGGAAACACCATATATTTT.

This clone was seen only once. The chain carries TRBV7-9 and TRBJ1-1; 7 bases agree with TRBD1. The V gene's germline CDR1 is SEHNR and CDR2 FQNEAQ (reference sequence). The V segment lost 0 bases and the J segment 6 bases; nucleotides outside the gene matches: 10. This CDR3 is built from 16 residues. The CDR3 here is CASSLAILTGIAEAFF. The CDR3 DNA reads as TGTGCCAGCAGCTTAGCGATATTGACAGGGATCGCTGAAGCTTTCTTT.

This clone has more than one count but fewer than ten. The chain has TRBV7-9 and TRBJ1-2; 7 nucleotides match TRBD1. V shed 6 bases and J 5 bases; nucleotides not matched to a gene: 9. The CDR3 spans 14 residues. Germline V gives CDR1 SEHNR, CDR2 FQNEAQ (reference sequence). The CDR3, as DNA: TGTGCCAGCAGTTCCACAGGGGCTGTTTATGGCTACACCTTC. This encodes CASSSTGAVYGYTF.

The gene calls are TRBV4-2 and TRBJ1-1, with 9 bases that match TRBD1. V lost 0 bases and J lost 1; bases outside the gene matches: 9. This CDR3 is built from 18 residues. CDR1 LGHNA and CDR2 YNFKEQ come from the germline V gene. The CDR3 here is CASSQERGQGRGNTEAFF. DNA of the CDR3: TGTGCCAGCAGCCAAGAACGGGGACAGGGCAGAGGGAACACTGAAGCTTTCTTT.

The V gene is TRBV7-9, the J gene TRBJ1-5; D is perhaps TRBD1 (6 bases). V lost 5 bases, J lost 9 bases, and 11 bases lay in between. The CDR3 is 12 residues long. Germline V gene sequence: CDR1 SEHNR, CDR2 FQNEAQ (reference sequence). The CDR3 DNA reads TGTGCCAGCAGCCCAGGGGTGGGGCCCCAGCATTTT. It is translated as CASSPGVGPQHF.

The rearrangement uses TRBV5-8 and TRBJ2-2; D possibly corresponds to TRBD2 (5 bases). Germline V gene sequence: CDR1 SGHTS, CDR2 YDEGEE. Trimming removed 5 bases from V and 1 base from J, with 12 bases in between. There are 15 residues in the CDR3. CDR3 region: CASSTTTQNTGELFF. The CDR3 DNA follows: TGTGCCAGCAGTACGACTACCCAGAACACCGGGGAGCTGTTTTTT.

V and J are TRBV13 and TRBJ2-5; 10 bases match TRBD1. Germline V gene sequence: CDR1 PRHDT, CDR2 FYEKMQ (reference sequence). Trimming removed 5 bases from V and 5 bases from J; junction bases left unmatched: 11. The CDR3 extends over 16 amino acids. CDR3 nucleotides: TGTGCCAGCAGCGAGCGGGACAGGGGATCCCTGGAGACCCAGTACTTC. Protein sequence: CASSERDRGSLETQYF.

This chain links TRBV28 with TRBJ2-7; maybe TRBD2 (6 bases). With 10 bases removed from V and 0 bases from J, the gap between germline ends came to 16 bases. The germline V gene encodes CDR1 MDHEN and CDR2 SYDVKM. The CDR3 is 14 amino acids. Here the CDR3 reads CATVGGASSYEQYF. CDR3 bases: TGTGCCACCGTCGGGGGTGCCAGCTCCTACGAGCAGTACTTC.

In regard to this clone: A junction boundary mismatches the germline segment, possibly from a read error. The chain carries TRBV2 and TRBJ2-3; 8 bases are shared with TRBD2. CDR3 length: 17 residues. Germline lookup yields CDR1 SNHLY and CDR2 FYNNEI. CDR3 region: CVSSEHIAGLSTDTQYF. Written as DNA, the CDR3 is TGTGTCAGCAGTGAACACATAGCGGGACTCTCCACAGATACGCAGTATTTT.

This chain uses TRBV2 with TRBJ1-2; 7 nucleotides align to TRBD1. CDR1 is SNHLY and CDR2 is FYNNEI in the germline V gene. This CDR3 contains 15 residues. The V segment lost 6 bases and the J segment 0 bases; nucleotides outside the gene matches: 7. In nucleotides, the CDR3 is TGTGCCAGCAGCATGACGGGACAGCCTAACTATGGCTACACCTTC. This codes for CASSMTGQPNYGYTF.

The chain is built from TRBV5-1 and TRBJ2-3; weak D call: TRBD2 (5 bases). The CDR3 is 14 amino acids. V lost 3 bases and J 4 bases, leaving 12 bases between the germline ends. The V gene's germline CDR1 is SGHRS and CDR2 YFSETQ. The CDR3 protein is CASSYQLDPDTQYF. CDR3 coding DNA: TGCGCCAGCAGCTACCAACTAGATCCAGATACGCAGTATTTT.

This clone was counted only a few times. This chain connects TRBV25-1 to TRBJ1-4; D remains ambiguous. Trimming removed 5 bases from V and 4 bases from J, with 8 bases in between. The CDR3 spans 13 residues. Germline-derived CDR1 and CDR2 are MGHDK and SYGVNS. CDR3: CASSQAGNEKLFF. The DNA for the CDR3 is TGTGCCAGCAGTCAAGCGGGTAATGAAAAACTGTTTTTT.

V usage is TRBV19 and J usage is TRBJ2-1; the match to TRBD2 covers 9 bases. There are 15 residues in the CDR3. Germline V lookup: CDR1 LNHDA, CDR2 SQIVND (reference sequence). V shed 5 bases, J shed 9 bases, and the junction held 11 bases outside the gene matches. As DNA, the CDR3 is TGTGCCAGTAGTTCCCTAGCCGGGACTAGCACTGAGCAGTTCTTC. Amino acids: CASSSLAGTSTEQFF.

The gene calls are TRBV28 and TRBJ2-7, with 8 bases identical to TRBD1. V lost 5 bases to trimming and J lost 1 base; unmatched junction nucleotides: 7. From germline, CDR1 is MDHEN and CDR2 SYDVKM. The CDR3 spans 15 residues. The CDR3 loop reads CASSPGTGGSYEQYF. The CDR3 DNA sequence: TGTGCCAGCAGTCCCGGGACAGGCGGTTCCTACGAGCAGTACTTC.

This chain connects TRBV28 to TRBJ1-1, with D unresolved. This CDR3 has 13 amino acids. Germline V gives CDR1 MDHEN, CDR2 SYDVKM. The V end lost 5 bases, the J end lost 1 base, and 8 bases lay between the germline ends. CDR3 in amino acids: CASSLTPNTEAFF. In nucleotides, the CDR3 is TGTGCCAGCAGTCTTACACCGAACACTGAAGCTTTCTTT.

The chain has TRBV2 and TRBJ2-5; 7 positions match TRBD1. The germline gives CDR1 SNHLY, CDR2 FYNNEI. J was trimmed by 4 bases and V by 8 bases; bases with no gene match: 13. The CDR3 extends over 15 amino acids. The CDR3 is CASGLETGKGETQYF. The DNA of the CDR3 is TGTGCCAGCGGGCTGGAGACAGGGAAGGGAGAGACCCAGTACTTC.

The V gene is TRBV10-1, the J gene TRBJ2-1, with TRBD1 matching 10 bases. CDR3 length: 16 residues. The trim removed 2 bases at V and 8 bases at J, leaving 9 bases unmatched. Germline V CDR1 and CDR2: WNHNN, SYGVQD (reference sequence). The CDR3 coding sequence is TGCGCCAGCAGTGAGGTACCGGGACAGGGGTTGGATGAGCAGTTCTTC. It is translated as CASSEVPGQGLDEQFF.

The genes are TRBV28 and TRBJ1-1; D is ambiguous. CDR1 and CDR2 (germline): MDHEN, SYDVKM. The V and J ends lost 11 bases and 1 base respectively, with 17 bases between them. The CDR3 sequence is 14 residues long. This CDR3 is CAAVLVTGNTEAFF. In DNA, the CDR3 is TGTGCCGCAGTTTTGGTCACGGGGAACACTGAAGCTTTCTTT.

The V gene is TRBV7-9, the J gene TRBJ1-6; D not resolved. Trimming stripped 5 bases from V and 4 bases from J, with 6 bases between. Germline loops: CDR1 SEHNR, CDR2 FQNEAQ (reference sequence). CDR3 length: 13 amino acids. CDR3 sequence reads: CASSTRYNSPLHF. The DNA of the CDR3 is TGTGCCAGCAGCACGAGATATAATTCACCCCTCCACTTT.

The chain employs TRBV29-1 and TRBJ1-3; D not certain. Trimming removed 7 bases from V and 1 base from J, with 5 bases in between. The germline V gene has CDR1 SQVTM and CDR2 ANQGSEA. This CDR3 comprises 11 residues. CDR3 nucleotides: TGCAGCGCCGGGTCTGGAAACACCATATATTTT. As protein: CSAGSGNTIYF.

This CDR3 is CASSLDPTVEQFF. In DNA, the CDR3 is TGTGCCAGCAGCTTAGATCCGACAGTTGAGCAGTTCTTC. This sequence joins TRBV11-3 and TRBJ2-1, with a tentative D call TRBD1 (5 bases). The CDR3 covers 13 residues. CDR1 and CDR2 from the germline V gene are SGHNT and YENEEA. V was cut by 0 bases and J by 9 bases, with 9 bases left in between.